This T cell receptor beta chain appears in the sequencing data of a study of neurological immune-mediated disorders (dated by TCRdb to between 2017 and 2020). As for the study more broadly: Among the 34 multiple sclerosis patients, relapsing-remitting MS was present in 31 and secondary progressive MS was present in 3. Peripheral blood TCR-beta repertoires from HTLV-I-associated myelopathy (HAM/TSP) patients, multiple sclerosis patients and healthy controls were compared by UMI-based sequencing. Longitudinal samples, technical triplicates and paired sorted CD4+ and CD8+ T-cell subsets, alongside PBMC samples, were included among the 106 TCR-beta libraries. Of the approximately 66 subjects in the cohort, some 15 were HAM/TSP patients, around 34 were multiple sclerosis patients, and around 20 were healthy controls. Summary of the overall study and its limitations: TCR clonal expansion was greatest in HAM/TSP patients and smallest in MS patients, who ranked below even healthy controls. In a phylogenetic analysis, the repertoires of 18 out of 34 MS patients fell into a single cluster of related CDR3 sequences, pointing to a possible signature at the repertoire level. No clinical or MRI features were associated with the MS cluster, and the authors said that larger cohorts are needed. No identical CDR3 amino acid sequences were shared among expanded clones across subjects, suggesting private TCR-beta repertoires in all groups.

cDNA was synthesized by template-switch 5'RACE using a primer with a 10-nucleotide random unique molecular identifier that tagged each TCR transcript. Over 190 million TCR-beta sequences, covering 15-18 subjects, were produced in each sequencing run. Total RNA was extracted with the RNeasy kit. Using the KAPA Real-time Library Amplification kit, TCR-beta VDJ regions were amplified with primers for the TCR constant region and the 5'RACE anchor. A first PCR added sample indexes and Illumina adaptors, after which a second PCR increased the library yield. After Ampure bead purification, the TCR product of roughly 650 bp was size-selected on a 2% E-gel SizeSelection system. Library quality was checked on a Bioanalyzer, concentration was measured with Qubit, and libraries were quantified with the Kapa Library Quantification kit before pooling. An Illumina HiSeq 2500 was used to sequence the libraries paired-end at 2 x 150 bp. To increase sequence diversity, about 23-32% phiX was spiked into each library pool. Per the authors' processing: Quality-filtered reads were processed with the UMI-based MiGEC pipeline, and over 90% of raw TCR sequences were removed by the MiGEC pipeline during error correction. VDJ genes were aligned to IMGT germline references, and clonotypes were defined by unique CDR3 amino acid sequence plus V-J genes. Clonal expansion, Shannon diversity and CDR3 relatedness were evaluated with VDJtools (CalcPairwiseDistances, ClusterSamples), while phylogenetic trees were built in CLCbio workbench. Using coefficient-of-variation modelling across technical triplicates, the study counted a clone as expanded if it had at least 8 unique UMIs. TCRdb reprocessed the public reads (quality trimming at Q25 with fastp, clone calling with MiXCR) and kept in-frame beta chains. Rows merge per CDR3 protein into single entries with the most common DNA and genes. Clone size and V and J calls follow TCRdb, not the original study. Here the sample has 55,000 to 75,000 distinct CDR3 sequences; roughly 5% occur a single time. The ten top clones hold about 5.7% of the sample.

The CDR3 contains 15 residues, cysteine and phenylalanine counted. The only DNA kept is the CDR3, 45 bases in frame from the first base. According to the germline V gene (reference sequence), CDR1 reads MNHEY and CDR2 reads SMNVEV. V was cut back by 2 bases and J by 3 bases, leaving a gap of 11 bases between them. Libraries from unsorted PBMCs were made from 2 million PBMCs kept in RNAlater at -80 degrees C until RNA extraction. The multiple sclerosis patients were enrolled in a US clinical protocol that evaluated disease progression with magnetic resonance imaging. Peripheral blood was subjected to Ficoll-Hypaque density gradient centrifugation to isolate PBMCs, which were then cryopreserved in liquid nitrogen. A few counts support this clonotype. Its binding antigen is unknown. No much larger clone is present one base from it, and per-base qualities are unavailable.

The sample comprised PBMCs. The receptor comes from a human donor with multiple sclerosis. The donor label of this sample is uncertain. The rearranged chain carries TRBV27 and TRBJ1-5; the D gene is not confidently resolved. The CDR3 region reads CASSLIAQPNQPQHF. The DNA sequence follows: TGTGCCAGCAGTTTAATCGCCCAGCCCAATCAGCCCCAGCATTTT.